The T cell receptor (beta chain) under discussion was sequenced for a study of CD8 T cells in Susac syndrome. This clonotype was recorded only once. Its antigen is unknown. Sequencing of TCR beta was performed on blood CD8+ T cells and on blood CD4+ T cells. TEMRA cells were FACS-enriched, with CD8+ and CD4+ T cells isolated negatively. The germline V and J ends were trimmed by 1 base and 1 base, with 13 bases remaining between them. The CDR3 extends over 16 amino acids. CDR1 is ENHRY and CDR2 is SYGVKD in the germline V gene. Whole-study findings and limits: It was acknowledged by the study that relatively few individuals were included in its TCR sequencing and HLA analysis.

A quantity of 0.5 to 1 ug RNA underwent reverse transcription using random hexamers. Amplification of TCR beta CDR3 by immunoSEQ multiplex PCR spanned 54 Vbeta and 13 Jbeta. TCRdb independently ran MiXCR on the immunoSEQ multiplex PCR reads; one entry per CDR3 protein. The table shows some 170,000 distinct CDR3 sequences, with around 95% occurring only once. The receptor was derived from a human donor in good health. V and J are TRBV10-3 and TRBJ2-5; tentative D call: TRBD2 (6 bases). The specimen was CD4+ T cells from PBMCs. The CDR3 reads CAISEWARGVQETQYF. CDR3 sequence (DNA): TGTGCCATCAGTGAGTGGGCGCGGGGCGTCCAAGAGACCCAGTACTTC.